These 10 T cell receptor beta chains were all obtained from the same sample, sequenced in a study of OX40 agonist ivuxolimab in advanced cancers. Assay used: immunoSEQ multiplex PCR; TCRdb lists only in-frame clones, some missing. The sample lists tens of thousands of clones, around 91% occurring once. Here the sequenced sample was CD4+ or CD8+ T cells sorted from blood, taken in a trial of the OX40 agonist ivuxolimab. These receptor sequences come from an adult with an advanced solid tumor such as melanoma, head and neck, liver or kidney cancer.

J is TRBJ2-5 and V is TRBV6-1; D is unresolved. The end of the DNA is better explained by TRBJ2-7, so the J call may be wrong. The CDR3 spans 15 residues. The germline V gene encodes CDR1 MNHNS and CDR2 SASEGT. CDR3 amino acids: CASSEAWLTSYEQYF. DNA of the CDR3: TGTGCCAGCAGTGAAGCCTGGCTCACCTCCTACGAGCAGTACTTC.

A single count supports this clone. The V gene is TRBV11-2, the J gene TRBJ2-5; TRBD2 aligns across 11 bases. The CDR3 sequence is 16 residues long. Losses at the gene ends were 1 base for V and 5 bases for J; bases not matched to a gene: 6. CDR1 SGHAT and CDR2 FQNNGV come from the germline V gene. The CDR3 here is CASSLGSGGAGETQYF. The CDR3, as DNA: TGTGCCAGCAGCTTAGGTAGCGGGGGGGCCGGGGAGACCCAGTACTTC.

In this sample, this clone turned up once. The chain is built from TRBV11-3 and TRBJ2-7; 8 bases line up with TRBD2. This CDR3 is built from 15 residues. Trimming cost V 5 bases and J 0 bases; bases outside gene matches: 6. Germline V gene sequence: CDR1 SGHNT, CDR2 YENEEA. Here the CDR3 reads CASSPGRGVSYEQYF. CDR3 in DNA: TGTGCCAGCAGCCCGGGGCGGGGGGTCTCCTACGAGCAGTACTTC.

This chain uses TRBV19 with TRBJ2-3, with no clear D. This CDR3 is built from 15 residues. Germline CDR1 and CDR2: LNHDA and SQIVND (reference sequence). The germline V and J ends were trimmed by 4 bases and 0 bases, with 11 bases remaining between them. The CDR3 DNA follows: TGTGCCAGTAGTACGGGCCGTGGGAGCACAGATACGCAGTATTTT. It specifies CASSTGRGSTDTQYF. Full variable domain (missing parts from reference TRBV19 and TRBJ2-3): DGGITQSPKYLFRKEGQNVTLSCEQNLNHDAMYWYRQDPGQGLRLIYYSQIVNDFQKGDIAEGYSVSREKKESFPLTVTSAQKNPTAFYLCASSTGRGSTDTQYFGPGTRLTVL.

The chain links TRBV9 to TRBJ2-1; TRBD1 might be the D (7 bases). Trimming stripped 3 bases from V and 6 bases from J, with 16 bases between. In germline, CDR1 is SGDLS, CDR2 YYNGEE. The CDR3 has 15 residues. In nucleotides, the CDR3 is TGTGCCAGCAGCGCCCCAGGGGGGCGAAGCAATGAGCAGTTCTTC. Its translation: CASSAPGGRSNEQFF.

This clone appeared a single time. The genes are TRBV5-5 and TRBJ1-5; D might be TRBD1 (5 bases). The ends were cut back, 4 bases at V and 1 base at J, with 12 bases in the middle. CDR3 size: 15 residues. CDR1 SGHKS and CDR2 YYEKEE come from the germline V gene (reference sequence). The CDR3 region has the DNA TGTGCCAGCAGCCTCGGTCGGGGCAGCAATCAGCCCCAGCATTTT. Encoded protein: CASSLGRGSNQPQHF.

The DNA of the CDR3 is TGTGCCAGCACCTCCTTCGGGGAGAGGACTGAAGCTTTCTTT. Translating gives CASTSFGERTEAFF. V and J are TRBV6-5 and TRBJ1-1; no clear D. V shed 7 bases and J shed 5 bases, with 17 bases lying between them. Germline CDR1 is MNHEY and CDR2 is SVGAGI. This CDR3 is built from 14 residues.

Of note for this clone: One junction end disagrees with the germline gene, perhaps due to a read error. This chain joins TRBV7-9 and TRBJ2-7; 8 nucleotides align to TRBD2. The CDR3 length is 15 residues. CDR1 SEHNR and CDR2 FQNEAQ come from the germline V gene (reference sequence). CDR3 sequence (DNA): TGTGCCAGCTGCGGAAGCGGGAGTTGGTCCTGCGAGCAGTACTTC. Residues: CASCGSGSWSCEQYF.

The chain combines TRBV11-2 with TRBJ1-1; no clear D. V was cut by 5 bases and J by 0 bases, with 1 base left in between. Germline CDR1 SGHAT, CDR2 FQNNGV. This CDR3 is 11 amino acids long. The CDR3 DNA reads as TGTGCCAGCAGCGTGAACACTGAAGCTTTCTTT. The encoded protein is CASSVNTEAFF.

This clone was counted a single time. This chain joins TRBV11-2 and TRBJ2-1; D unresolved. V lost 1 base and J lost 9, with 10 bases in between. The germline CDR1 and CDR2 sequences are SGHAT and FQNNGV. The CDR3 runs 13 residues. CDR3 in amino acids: CASSLGPALEQFF. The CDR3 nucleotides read TGTGCCAGCAGCTTAGGGCCCGCACTTGAGCAGTTCTTC.